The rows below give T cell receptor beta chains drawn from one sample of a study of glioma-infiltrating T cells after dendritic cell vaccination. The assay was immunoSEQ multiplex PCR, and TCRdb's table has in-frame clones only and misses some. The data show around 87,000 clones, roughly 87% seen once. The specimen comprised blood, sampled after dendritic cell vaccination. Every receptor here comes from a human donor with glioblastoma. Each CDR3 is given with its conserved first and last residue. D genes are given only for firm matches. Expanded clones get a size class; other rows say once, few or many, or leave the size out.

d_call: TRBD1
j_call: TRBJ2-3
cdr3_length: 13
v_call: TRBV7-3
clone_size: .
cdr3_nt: TGTGCCAGCGGGACAGGGGGCACAGATACGCAGTATTTT
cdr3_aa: CASGTGGTDTQYF

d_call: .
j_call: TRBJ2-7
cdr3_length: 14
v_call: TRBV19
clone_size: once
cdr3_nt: TGTGCCAGTAGTAAAGGGAGAGAAGACTACGAGCAGTACTTC
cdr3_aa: CASSKGREDYEQYF

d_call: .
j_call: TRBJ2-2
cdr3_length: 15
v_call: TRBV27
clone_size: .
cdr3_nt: TGTGCCAGCAGTTTGGCAGGGGAGGGGGCCGGGGAGCTGTTTTTT
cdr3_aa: CASSLAGEGAGELFF

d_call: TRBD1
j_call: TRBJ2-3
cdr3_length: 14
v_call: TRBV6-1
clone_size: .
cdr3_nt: TGTGCCAGCAGAGTAGACAGGGGGGCAGATACGCAGTATTTT
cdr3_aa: CASRVDRGADTQYF

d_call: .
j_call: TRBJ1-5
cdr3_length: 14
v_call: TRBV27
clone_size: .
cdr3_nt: TGTGCCAGCAGTTTATCCGGGAACAATCAGCCCCAGCATTTT
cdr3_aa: CASSLSGNNQPQHF

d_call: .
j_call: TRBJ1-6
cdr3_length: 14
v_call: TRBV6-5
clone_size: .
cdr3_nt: TGTGCCAGCCGCAATAGGGGTGAGAATTCACCCCTCCACTTT
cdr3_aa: CASRNRGENSPLHF

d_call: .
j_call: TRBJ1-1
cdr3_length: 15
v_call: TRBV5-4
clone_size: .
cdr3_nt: TGTGCCAGCAGCCCCTACCCAAGACAGAACACTGAAGCTTTCTTT
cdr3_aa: CASSPYPRQNTEAFF

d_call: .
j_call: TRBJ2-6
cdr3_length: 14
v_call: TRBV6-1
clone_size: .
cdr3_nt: TGTGCCAGCAGTGACTACTCTGGGGCCAACGTCCTGACTTTC
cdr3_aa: CASSDYSGANVLTF

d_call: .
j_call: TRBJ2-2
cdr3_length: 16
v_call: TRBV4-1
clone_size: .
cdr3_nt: TGCGCCAGCAGCCAAGAAGGAGGGGGGGCGGCCGGGGAGCTGTTTTTT
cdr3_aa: CASSQEGGGAAGELFF

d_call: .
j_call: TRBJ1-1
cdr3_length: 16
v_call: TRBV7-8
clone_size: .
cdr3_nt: TGTGCCAGCATCCCACAAAGTCCGGGGGAGAGCACTGAAGCTTTCTTT
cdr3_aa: CASIPQSPGESTEAFF

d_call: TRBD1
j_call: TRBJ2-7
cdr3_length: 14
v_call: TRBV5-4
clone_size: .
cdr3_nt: TGTGCCAGCAGCTTGGGACAGGGGGCCTACGAGCAGTACTTC
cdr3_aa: CASSLGQGAYEQYF

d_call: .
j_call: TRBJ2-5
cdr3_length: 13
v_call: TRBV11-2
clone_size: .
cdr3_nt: TGTGCCAGCAGCCAAACAGGGTCGGAGACCCAGTACTTC
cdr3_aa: CASSQTGSETQYF

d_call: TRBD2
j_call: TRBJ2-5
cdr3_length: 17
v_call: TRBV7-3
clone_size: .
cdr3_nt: TGTGCCAGCAGCGCCAGTGGTAGCGGGGGGGCAGGAGAGACCCAGTACTTC
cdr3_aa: CASSASGSGGAGETQYF

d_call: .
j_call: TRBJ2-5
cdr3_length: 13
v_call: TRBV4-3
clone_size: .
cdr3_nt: TGCGCCAGCAGCCAAGACAGGGAAGAGACCCAGTACTTC
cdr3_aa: CASSQDREETQYF

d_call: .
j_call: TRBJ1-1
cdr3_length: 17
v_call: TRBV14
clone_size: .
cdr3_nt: TGTGCCAGCAGCCAAGGTCGGCAGGGGAAGGTGAACACTGAAGCTTTCTTT
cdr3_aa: CASSQGRQGKVNTEAFF

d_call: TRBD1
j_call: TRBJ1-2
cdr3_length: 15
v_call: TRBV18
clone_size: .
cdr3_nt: TGTGCCAGCTCGAAATCCGGGACAGGGGTTAACGGCTACACCTTC
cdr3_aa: CASSKSGTGVNGYTF

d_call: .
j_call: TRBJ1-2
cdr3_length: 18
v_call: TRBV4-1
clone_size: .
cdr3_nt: TGCGCCAGCAGCCAAGGCAGGGCTTCAAAACGCGGGAGAGGAAGCTACACCTTC
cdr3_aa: CASSQGRASKRGRGSYTF

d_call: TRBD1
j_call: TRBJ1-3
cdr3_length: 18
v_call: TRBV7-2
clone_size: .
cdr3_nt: TGTGCCAGCAGCTCCCCGGGACAGGATTCATACTCTGGAAACACCATATATTTT
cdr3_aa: CASSSPGQDSYSGNTIYF

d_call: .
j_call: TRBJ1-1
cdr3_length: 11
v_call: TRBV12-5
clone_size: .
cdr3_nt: TGTGCTAGTGGTTTGGTTGAGGAAGCTTTCTTT
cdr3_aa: CASGLVEEAFF

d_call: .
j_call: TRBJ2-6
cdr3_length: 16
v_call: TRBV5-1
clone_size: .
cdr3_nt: TGCGCCAGCAGCTGGTCACGCGGATCTGGGGCCAACGTCCTGACTTTC
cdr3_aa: CASSWSRGSGANVLTF

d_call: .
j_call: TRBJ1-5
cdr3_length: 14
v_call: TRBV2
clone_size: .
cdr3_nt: TGTGCCAGCACCAGGGCTTATAGCAATCAGCCCCAGCATTTT
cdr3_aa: CASTRAYSNQPQHF

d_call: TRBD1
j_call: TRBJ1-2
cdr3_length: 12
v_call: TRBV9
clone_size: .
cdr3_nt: TGTGCCAGCAGCGTGGGACAGCGGGGCTACACCTTC
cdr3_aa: CASSVGQRGYTF

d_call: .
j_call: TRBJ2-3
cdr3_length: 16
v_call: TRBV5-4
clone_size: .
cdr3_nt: TGTGCCAGCAGCTTGGATCAGGGTTCTTCGACAGATACGCAGTATTTT
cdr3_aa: CASSLDQGSSTDTQYF

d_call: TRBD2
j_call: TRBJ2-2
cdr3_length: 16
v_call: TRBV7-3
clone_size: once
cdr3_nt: TGTGCCAGCAGCTTGAGCGGGGGCCGCCACACCGGGGAGCTGTTTTTT
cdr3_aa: CASSLSGGRHTGELFF

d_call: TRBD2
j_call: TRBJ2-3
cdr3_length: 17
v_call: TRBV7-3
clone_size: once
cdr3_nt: TGTGCCAGCAGCTCCGGACTAGCGGGGGGTCAGGCAGATACGCAGTATTTT
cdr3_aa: CASSSGLAGGQADTQYF

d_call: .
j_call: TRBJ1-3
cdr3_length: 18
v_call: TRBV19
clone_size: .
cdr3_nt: TGTGCCAGTAGTATGAGGCCCACCCACCCCAGGGCTGGAAACACCATATATTTT
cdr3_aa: CASSMRPTHPRAGNTIYF

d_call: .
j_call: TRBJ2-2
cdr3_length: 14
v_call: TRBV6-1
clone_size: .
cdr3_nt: TGTGCCAGCAGGACACTAGTGGGGACCGGGGAGCTGTTTTTT
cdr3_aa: CASRTLVGTGELFF

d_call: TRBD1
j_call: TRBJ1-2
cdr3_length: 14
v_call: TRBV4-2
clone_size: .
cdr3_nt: TGTGCCAGCAGCCCAAGGGGACAGGGGTATGGCTACACCTTC
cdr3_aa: CASSPRGQGYGYTF

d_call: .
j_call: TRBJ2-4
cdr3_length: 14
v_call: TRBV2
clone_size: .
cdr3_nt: TGTGCCAGCGAAGGGAGGCTAGCCAAAAACATTCAGTACTTC
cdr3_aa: CASEGRLAKNIQYF

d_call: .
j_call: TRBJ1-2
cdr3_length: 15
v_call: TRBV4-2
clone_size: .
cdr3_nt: TGTGCCAGCAGCCAAGAAAAGATGTACCGGGGTGGCTACACCTTC
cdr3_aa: CASSQEKMYRGGYTF

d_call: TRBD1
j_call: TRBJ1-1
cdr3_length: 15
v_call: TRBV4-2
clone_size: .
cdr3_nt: TGTGCCAGCAGCCAACGACAGGGGCCCGACACTGAAGCTTTCTTT
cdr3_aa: CASSQRQGPDTEAFF

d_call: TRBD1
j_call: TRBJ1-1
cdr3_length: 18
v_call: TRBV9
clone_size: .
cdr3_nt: TGTGCCAGCAGTGGGATCGACAGGGTTGGAAGGGGAAACACTGAAGCTTTCTTT
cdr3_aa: CASSGIDRVGRGNTEAFF

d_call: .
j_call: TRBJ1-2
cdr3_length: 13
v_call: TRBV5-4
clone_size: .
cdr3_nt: TGTGCCAGCAGCTTGCCAGGGATGGATGGCTACACCTTC
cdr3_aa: CASSLPGMDGYTF

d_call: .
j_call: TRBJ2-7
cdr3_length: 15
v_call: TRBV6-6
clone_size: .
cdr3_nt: TGTGCCAGCAGTTACGGGAGCGCTAGCTCCTACGAGCAGTACTTC
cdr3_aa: CASSYGSASSYEQYF

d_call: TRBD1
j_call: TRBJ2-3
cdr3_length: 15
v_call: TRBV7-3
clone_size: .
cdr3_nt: TGTGCCAGCAGCCCAGACAGGGAAAACACAGATACGCAGTATTTT
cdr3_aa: CASSPDRENTDTQYF

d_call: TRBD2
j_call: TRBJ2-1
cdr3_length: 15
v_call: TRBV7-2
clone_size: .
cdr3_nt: TGTGCCAGCAGCTTTAGCGGGGGGATGTTCAATGAGCAGTTCTTC
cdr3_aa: CASSFSGGMFNEQFF

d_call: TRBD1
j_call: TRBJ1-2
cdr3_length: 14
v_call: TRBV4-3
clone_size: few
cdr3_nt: TGCGCCAGCAGCCAAGCACAGGGGCCCTATGGCTACACCTTC
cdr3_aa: CASSQAQGPYGYTF

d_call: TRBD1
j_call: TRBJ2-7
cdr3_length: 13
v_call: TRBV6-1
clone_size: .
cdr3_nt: TGTGCCACCAGGCCGACAGGGGTTGGCGAGCAGTACTTC
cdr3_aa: CATRPTGVGEQYF

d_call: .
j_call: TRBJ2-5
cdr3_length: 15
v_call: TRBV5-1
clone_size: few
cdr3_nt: TGCGCCAGCAGCTACGTAGGGGACACACAAGAGACCCAGTACTTC
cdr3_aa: CASSYVGDTQETQYF

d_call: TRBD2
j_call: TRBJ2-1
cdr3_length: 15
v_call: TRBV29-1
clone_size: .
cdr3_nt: TGCAGCGTTGAATTAGCGGGGGAGAGGTACAATGAGCAGTTCTTC
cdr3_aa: CSVELAGERYNEQFF